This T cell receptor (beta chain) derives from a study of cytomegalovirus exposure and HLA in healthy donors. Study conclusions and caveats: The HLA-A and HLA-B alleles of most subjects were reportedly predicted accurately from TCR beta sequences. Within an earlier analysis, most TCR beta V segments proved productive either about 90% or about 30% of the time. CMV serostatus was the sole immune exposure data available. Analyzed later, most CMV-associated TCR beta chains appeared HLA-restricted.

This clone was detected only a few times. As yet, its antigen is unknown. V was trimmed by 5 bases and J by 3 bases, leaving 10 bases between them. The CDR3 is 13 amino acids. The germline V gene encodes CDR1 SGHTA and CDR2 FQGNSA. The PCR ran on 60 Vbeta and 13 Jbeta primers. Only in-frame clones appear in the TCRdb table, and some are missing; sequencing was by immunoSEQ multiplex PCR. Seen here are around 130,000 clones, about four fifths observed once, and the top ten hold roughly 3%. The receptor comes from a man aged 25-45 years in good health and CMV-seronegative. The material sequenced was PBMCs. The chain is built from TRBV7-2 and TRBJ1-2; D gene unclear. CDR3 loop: CASSQTTDYGYTF. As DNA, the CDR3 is TGTGCCAGCAGCCAAACCACAGACTATGGCTACACCTTC.